This T cell receptor beta chain appears in the sequencing data of a study of blood T cell repertoires in COVID-19. Study in general: COVID-19 samples, acute and convalescent, were from the United States, Italy and Spain.

Germline-derived CDR1 and CDR2 are LNHDA and SQIVND (reference sequence). The germline V and J ends were trimmed by 9 bases and 1 base, with 12 bases remaining between them. The length of the CDR3 is 13 residues. Per the original methods: Amplification of reference gene primers provided the estimated nucleated cell counts. The table came from immunoSEQ multiplex PCR; TCRdb's copy has only in-frame clones and leaves some out. That table gives V, J and clone size, and the DNA gave D and trimming. The table has more than 150,000 clones, roughly 87% seen once. Cohort placement rested on clinical history that participants reported themselves.

The TCR comes from a woman in her thirties who had recovered from COVID-19. The chain has TRBV19 and TRBJ1-1; tentative D call: TRBD1 (6 bases). The sequencing input was PBMCs or T cells enriched from blood (not recorded which). CDR3 bases: TGTGCCAGCGGACAGAAACCGAACACTGAAGCTTTCTTT. Protein product: CASGQKPNTEAFF.